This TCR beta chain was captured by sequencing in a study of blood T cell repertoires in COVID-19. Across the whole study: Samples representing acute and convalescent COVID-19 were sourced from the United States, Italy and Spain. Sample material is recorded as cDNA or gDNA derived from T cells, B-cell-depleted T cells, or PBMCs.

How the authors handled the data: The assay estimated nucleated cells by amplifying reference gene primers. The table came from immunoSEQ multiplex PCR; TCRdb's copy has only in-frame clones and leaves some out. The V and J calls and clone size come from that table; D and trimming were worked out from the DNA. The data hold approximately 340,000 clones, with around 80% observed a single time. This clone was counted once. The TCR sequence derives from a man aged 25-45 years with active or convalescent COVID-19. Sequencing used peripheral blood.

CDR3 sequence: CASSQEGTGGLGAQHF. In DNA, the CDR3 is TGTGCCAGCAGCCAAGAGGGGACAGGGGGCTTAGGGGCCCAGCATTTT. The chain is built from TRBV4-2 and TRBJ1-5; 12 nucleotides align to TRBD1. The germline CDR1 and CDR2 sequences are LGHNA and YNFKEQ. This CDR3 comprises 16 residues. The J segment lost 11 bases and the V segment lost 0 bases, leaving 8 bases of the junction unmatched.